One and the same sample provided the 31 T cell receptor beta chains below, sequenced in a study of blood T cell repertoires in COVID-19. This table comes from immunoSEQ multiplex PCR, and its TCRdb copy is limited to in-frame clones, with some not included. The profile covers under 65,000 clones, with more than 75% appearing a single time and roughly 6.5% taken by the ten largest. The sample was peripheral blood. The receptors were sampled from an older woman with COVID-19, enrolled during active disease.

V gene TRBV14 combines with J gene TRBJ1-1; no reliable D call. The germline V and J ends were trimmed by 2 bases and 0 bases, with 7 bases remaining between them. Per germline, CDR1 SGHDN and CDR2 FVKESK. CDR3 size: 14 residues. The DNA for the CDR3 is TGTGCCAGCAGCCAACGACTCATGAACACTGAAGCTTTCTTT. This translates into CASSQRLMNTEAFF.

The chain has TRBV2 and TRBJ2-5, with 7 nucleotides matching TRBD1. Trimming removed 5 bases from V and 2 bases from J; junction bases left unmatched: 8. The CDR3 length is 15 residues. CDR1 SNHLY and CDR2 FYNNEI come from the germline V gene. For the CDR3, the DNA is TGTGCCAGCAGTCCCGACAGGGTTGAACAAGAGACCCAGTACTTC. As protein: CASSPDRVEQETQYF.

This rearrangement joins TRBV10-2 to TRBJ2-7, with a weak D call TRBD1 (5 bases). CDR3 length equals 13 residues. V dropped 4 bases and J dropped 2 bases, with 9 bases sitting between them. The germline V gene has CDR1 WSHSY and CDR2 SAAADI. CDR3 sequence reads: CASSAGRAYEQYF. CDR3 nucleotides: TGCGCCAGCAGTGCCGGCAGGGCCTACGAGCAGTACTTC.

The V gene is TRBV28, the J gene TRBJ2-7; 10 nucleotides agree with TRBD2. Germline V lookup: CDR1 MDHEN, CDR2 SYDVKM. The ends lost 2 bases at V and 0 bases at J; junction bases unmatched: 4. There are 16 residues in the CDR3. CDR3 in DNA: TGTGCCAGCAGTTTACGGACTAGCGGAAGCTCCTACGAGCAGTACTTC. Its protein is CASSLRTSGSSYEQYF.

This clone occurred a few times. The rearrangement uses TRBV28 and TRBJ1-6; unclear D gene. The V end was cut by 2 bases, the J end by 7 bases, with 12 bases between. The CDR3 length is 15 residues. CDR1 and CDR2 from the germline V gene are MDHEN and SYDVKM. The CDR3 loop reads CASSLVDNTNSPLHF. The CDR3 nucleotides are TGTGCCAGCAGTTTAGTCGACAACACGAATTCACCCCTCCACTTT.

The CDR3 DNA follows: TGTGCCAGCAGCTTAGATTCCCTAGCGCAGAGCTCCTACGAGCAGTACTTC. Translation: CASSLDSLAQSSYEQYF. The genes are TRBV11-3 and TRBJ2-7, with D perhaps TRBD2 (6 bases). Trimming pared 0 bases from V and 0 bases from J, leaving 15 bases between. The CDR3 length is 17 residues. CDR1 is SGHNT and CDR2 is YENEEA in the germline V gene.

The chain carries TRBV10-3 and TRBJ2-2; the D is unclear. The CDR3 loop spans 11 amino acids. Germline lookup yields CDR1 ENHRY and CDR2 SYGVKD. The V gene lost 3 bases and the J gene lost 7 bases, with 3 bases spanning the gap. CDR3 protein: CAISDYGELFF. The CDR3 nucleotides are TGTGCCATCAGTGACTACGGGGAGCTGTTTTTT.

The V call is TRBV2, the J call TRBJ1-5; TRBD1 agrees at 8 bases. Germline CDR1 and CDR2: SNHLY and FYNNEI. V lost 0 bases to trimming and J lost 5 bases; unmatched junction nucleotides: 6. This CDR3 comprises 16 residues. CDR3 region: CASSEAVGQGHQPQHF. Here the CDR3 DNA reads TGTGCCAGCAGTGAAGCTGTAGGACAGGGACATCAGCCCCAGCATTTT.

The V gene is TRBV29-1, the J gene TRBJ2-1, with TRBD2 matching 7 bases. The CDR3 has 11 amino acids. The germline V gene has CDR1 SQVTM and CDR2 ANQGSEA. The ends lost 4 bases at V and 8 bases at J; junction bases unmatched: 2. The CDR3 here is CSVGSGYEQFF. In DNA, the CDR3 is TGCAGCGTTGGTAGCGGGTATGAGCAGTTCTTC.

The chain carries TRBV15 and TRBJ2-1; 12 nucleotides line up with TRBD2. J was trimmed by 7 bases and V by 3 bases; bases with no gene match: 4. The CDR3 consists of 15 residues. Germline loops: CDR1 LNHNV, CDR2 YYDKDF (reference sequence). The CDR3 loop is CATSRRLAGVNEQFF. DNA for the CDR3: TGTGCCACCAGCAGGCGACTAGCGGGAGTAAATGAGCAGTTCTTC.

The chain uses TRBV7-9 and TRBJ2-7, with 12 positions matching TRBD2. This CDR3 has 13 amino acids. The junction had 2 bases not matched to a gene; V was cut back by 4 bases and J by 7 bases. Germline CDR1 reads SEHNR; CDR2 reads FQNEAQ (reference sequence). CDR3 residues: CASSSLAGGEQYF. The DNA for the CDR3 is TGTGCCAGCAGCTCACTAGCGGGAGGTGAGCAGTACTTC.

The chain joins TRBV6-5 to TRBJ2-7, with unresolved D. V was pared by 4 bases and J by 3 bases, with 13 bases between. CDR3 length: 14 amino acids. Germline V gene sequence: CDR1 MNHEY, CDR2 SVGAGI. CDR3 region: CASSSSFSSYEQYF. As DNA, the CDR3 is TGTGCCAGCAGTTCGTCTTTCTCTAGCTACGAGCAGTACTTC.

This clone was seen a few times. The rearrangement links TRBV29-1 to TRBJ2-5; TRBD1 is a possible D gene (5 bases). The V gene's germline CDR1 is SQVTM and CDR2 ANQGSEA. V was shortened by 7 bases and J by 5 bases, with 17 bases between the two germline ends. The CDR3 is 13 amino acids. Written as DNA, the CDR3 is TGCAGCGCCCCAAAACAGGACGGGGAGACCCAGTACTTC. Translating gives CSAPKQDGETQYF.

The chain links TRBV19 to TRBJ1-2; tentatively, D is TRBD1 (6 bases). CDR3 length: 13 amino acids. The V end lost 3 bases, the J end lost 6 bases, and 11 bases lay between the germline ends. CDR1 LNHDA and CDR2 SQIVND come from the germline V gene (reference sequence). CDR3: CASSIGQRDGYTF. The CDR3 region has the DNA TGTGCCAGTAGTATTGGACAGCGAGATGGCTACACCTTC.

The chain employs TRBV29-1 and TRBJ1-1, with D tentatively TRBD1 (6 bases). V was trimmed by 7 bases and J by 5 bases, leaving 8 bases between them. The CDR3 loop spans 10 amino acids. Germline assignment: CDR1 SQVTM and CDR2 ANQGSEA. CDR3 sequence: CSAQGTEAFF. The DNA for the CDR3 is TGCAGCGCCCAGGGGACTGAAGCTTTCTTT. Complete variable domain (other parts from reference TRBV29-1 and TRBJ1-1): SAVISQKPSRDICQRGTSLTIQCQVDSQVTMMFWYRQQPGQSLTLIATANQGSEATYESGFVIDKFPISRPNLTFSTLTVSNMSPEDSSIYLCSAQGTEAFFGQGTRLTVV.

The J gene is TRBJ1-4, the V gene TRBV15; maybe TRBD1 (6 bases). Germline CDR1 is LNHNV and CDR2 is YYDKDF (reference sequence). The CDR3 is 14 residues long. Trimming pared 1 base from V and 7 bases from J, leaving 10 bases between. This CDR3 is CATSRVRGVEKLFF. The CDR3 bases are TGTGCCACCAGCAGAGTCAGGGGCGTTGAAAAACTGTTTTTT.

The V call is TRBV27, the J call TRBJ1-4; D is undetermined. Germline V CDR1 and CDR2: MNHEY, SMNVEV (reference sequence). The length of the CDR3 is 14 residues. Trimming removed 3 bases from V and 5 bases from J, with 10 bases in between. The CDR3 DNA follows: TGTGCCAGCAGTTTCGGACGGAGGAATGAAAAACTGTTTTTT. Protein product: CASSFGRRNEKLFF.

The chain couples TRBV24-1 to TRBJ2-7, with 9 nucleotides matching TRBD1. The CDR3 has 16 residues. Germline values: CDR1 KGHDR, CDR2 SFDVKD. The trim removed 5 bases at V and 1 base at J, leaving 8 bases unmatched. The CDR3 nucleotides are TGTGCCACCAGTGGTCCTAGAGGGACAGGGTCCTACGAGCAGTACTTC. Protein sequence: CATSGPRGTGSYEQYF.

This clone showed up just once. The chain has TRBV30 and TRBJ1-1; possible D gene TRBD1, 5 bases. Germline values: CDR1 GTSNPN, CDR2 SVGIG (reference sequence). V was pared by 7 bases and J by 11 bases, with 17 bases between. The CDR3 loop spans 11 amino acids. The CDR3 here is CAFTGLGRAFF. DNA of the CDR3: TGTGCCTTCACGGGACTGGGGAGGGCTTTCTTT.

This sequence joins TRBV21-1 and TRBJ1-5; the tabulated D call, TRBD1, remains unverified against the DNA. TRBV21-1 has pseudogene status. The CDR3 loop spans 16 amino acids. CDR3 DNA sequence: TGTGCCAGCAGCAAAGAGAAACAGGGAAACAATCAGCCCCAGCATTTT. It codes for CASSKEKQGNNQPQHF.

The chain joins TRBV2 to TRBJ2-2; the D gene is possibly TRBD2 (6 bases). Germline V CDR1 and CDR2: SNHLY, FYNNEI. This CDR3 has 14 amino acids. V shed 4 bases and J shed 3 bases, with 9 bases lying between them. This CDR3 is CASSGLGDTGELFF. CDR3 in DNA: TGTGCCAGCAGTGGACTAGGGGACACCGGGGAGCTGTTTTTT.

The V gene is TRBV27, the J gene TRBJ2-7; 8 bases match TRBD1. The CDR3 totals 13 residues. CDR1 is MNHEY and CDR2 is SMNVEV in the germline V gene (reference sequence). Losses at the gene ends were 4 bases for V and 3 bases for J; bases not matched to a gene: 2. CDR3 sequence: CASSYGQGYEQYF. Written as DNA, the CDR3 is TGTGCCAGCAGTTACGGACAGGGCTACGAGCAGTACTTC.

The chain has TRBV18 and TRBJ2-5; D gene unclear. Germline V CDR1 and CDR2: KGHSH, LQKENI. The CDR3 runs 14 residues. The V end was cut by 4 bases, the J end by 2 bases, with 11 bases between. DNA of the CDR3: TGTGCCAGCTCACAAGAACTACTACAAGAGACCCAGTACTTC. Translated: CASSQELLQETQYF.

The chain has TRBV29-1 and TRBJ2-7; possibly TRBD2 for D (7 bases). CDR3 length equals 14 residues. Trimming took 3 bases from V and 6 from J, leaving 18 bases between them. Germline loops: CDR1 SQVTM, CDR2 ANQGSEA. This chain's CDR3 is CSVERGGRQAEQYF. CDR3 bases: TGCAGCGTTGAGAGGGGGGGACGACAGGCCGAGCAGTACTTC.

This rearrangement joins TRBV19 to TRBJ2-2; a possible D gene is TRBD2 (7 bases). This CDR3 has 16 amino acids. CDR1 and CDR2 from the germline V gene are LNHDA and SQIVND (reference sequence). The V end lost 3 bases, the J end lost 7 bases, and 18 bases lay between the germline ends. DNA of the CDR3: TGTGCCAGTAGTATCCCTTTAGGGGGGGTTGTCGGGGAGCTGTTTTTT. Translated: CASSIPLGGVVGELFF.

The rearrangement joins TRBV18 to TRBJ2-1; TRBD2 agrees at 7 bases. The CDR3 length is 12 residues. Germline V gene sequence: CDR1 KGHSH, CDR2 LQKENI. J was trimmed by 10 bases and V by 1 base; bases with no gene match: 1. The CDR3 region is CASSPQGGEQFF. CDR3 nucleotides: TGTGCCAGCTCACCACAGGGAGGGGAGCAGTTCTTC.

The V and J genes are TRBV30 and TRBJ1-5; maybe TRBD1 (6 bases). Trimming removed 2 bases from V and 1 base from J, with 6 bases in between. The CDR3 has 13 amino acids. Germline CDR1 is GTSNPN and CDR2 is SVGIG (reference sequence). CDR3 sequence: CAWSTGSNQPQHF. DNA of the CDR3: TGTGCCTGGAGTACAGGGAGCAATCAGCCCCAGCATTTT.

The CDR3 DNA reads as TGTGCCAGCAGCCAAGATAGGCGACAGAGAATTGAAAAACTGTTTTTT. Residues: CASSQDRRQRIEKLFF. The gene calls are TRBV4-2 and TRBJ1-4; a weak D match, TRBD1 (5 bases). Trimming removed 0 bases from V and 7 bases from J, with 15 bases in between. The CDR3 has 16 amino acids. Germline V gene sequence: CDR1 LGHNA, CDR2 YNFKEQ.

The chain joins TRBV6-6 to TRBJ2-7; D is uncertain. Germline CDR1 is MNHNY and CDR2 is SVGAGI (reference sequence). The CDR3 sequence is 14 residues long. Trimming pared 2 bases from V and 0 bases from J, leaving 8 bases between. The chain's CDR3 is CASSYLESSYEQYF. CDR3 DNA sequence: TGTGCCAGCAGTTACCTCGAGAGCTCCTACGAGCAGTACTTC.

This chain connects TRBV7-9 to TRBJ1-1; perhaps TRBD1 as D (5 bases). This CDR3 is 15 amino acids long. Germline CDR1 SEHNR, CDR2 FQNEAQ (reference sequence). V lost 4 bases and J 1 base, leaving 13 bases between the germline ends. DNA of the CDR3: TGTGCCAGCAGCTATATGGACAAGACGAACACTGAAGCTTTCTTT. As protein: CASSYMDKTNTEAFF.

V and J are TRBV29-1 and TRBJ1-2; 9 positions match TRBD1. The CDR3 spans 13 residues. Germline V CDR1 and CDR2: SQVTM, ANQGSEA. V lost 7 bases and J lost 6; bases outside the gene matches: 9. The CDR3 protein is CSGITGTGNGYTF. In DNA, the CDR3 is TGCAGCGGTATAACCGGGACAGGGAATGGCTACACCTTC.